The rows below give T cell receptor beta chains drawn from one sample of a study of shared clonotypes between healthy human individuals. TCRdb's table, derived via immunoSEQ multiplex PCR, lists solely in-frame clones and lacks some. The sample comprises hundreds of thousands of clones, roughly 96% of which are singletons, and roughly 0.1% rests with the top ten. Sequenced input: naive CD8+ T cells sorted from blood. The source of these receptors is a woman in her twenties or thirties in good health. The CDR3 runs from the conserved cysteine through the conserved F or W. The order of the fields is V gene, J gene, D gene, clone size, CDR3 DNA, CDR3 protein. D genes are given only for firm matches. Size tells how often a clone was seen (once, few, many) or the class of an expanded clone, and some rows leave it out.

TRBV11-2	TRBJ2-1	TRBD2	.	TGTGCCAGCAGTCCCACCGGCGGGGGAGGCTCCTACAATGAGCAGTTCTTC	CASSPTGGGGSYNEQFF
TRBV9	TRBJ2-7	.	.	TGTGCCAGCAGCGTAGGAGGGGACGCTTGGGAGCAGTACTTC	CASSVGGDAWEQYF
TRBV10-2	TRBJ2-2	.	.	TGCGCCAGCAGTGAGGGGGCGAATCCCGCCGGGGAGCTGTTTTTT	CASSEGANPAGELFF
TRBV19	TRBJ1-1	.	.	TGTGCCAGTAGTACCCCTGGGACGGTGAACACTGAAGCTTTCTTT	CASSTPGTVNTEAFF
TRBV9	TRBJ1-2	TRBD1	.	TGTGCCAGCACCGTAGGACTGGGACAGGTAAACTATGGCTACACCTTC	CASTVGLGQVNYGYTF
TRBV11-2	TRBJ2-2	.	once	TGTGCCAGCAGCTTAGATGAGAATCACCGGGAGCTGTTTTTT	CASSLDENHRELFF
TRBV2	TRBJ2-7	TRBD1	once	TGTGCCAGCAGTGGGGGACAGGGGGTCAACGAGCAGTACTTC	CASSGGQGVNEQYF
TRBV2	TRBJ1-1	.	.	TGTGCCAGCAGTGAAGAAGGGGTTTGGAGAACTGAAGCTTTCTTT	CASSEEGVWRTEAFF
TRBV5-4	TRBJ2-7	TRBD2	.	TGTGCCAGCAGCTCCCGAGGCGGGAGGCCCTTGGAGCAGTACTTC	CASSSRGGRPLEQYF
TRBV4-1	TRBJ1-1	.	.	TGCGCCAGCAGCCAAGGGGCCGCGTTCACTGAAGCTTTCTTT	CASSQGAAFTEAFF
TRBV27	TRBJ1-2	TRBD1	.	TGTGCCAGCTCGCCACCGGGACAGGGGAACTATGGCTACACCTTC	CASSPPGQGNYGYTF